Below, 6 T cell receptor beta chains from the same sample are listed, as sequenced in a study of CD8 T cells in Susac syndrome (dated by TCRdb to between 2018 and 2021). The receptor library was made with the immunoSEQ multiplex PCR assay. RNA was extracted using the RNeasy kit, and roughly 0.45 to 1 microgram was reverse transcribed with random hexamers. Through fastp at Q25 and MiXCR, TCRdb rebuilt clones from the public reads, retaining in-frame beta chains. For every CDR3 protein sequence, its rows merge into one entry that carries the most common genes and DNA. The sample table holds some 160,000 distinct CDR3 sequences, of which approximately 90% were seen once. The ten largest clones add up to under 0.085% of the sample. The sequenced sample consisted of CD4+ T cells from PBMCs. The origin of the receptors is a human donor in good health.

The rearrangement joins TRBV25-1 to TRBJ1-2; TRBD1 matches at 7 bases. With V trimmed by 2 bases and J by 0 bases, 6 bases remained unmatched. CDR1 is MGHDK and CDR2 is SYGVNS in the germline V gene. The CDR3 extends over 16 amino acids. Here the CDR3 reads CASSETSGTANYGYTF. In DNA, the CDR3 is TGTGCCAGCAGTGAAACATCGGGGACAGCTAACTATGGCTACACCTTC.

This clonotype appeared a single time. This chain joins TRBV7-2 and TRBJ2-5, with TRBD1 identical over 9 bases. The V gene end was trimmed by 5 bases and the J gene end by 3 bases; junction bases not matched to a gene: 7. This CDR3 is 15 amino acids long. Per germline, CDR1 SGHTA and CDR2 FQGNSA. The CDR3 coding sequence is TGTGCCAGCAGCCCGATGGGACAGGGAAAAGAGACCCAGTACTTC. It is translated as CASSPMGQGKETQYF.

V gene TRBV6-5 combines with J gene TRBJ2-7; D remains unclear. This CDR3 comprises 15 residues. Trimming took off 2 bases at V and 2 bases at J, with 13 bases between the two ends. Germline lookup yields CDR1 MNHEY and CDR2 SVGAGI. The CDR3 sequence: CASSYLPSRPYEQYF. CDR3 DNA: TGTGCCAGCAGTTACCTCCCTTCCCGCCCCTACGAGCAGTACTTC.

The CDR3 spells CAISEENYNEQFF. Written as DNA, the CDR3 is TGTGCCATCAGTGAGGAAAATTACAATGAGCAGTTCTTC. The chain carries TRBV10-3 and TRBJ2-1; no clear D. Trimming took 2 bases from V and 4 from J, leaving 6 bases between them. This CDR3 region has 13 residues. Germline V lookup: CDR1 ENHRY, CDR2 SYGVKD.

The chain joins TRBV5-1 to TRBJ2-5; possibly TRBD1 for D (6 bases). V lost 0 bases, J lost 1 base, and 10 bases lay in between. CDR3 length: 15 amino acids. Germline V gene sequence: CDR1 SGHRS, CDR2 YFSETQ. CDR3 loop: CASSLGQGFQETQYF. For the CDR3, the DNA is TGCGCCAGCAGCTTGGGTCAGGGGTTCCAAGAGACCCAGTACTTC.

This clonotype was seen more than once but under ten times. The CDR3 sequence: CASIRSGNTIYF. The CDR3 DNA is TGTGCCAGCATCCGCTCTGGAAACACCATATATTTT. The chain recombines TRBV7-9 with TRBJ1-3; no definite D call. The CDR3 runs to 12 residues. The V gene lost 7 bases and the J gene lost 0 bases, with 4 bases spanning the gap. Germline values: CDR1 SEHNR, CDR2 FQNEAQ (reference sequence).